What follows is one T cell receptor (beta chain) and its context. The entry originates in a study of blood T cell repertoires in COVID-19. Study details: Samples representing acute and convalescent COVID-19 were sourced from the United States, Italy and Spain. In each case, the material was cDNA or gDNA derived from T cells, B-cell-depleted T cells, or PBMCs.

Per the original data handling: Amplification of reference gene primers provided the estimated nucleated cell counts. Assay used: immunoSEQ multiplex PCR; TCRdb lists only in-frame clones, some missing. That table supplies the V and J calls and clone size; D and trimming were determined from the DNA. This sample has about 100,000 clones, with 87% found just once. The CDR3 extends over 14 amino acids. Germline loops: CDR1 SGHVS, CDR2 FQNEAQ. V shed 5 bases and J shed 0 bases, with 11 bases lying between them. This TCR was recovered from a human donor in a cohort sampled during active COVID-19. This chain links TRBV7-8 with TRBJ2-7; D remains ambiguous. Sample: peripheral blood. The CDR3 is CASSRLSSSYEQYF. The CDR3 DNA is TGTGCCAGCAGCCGACTGTCGAGCTCCTACGAGCAGTACTTC. Variable domain in full (rest from reference TRBV7-8 and TRBJ2-7): GAGVSQSPRYKVAKRGQDVALRCDPISGHVSLFWYQQALGQGPEFLTYFQNEAQLDKSGLPSDRFFAERPEGSVSTLKIQRTQQEDSAVYLCASSRLSSSYEQYFGPGTRLTVT.